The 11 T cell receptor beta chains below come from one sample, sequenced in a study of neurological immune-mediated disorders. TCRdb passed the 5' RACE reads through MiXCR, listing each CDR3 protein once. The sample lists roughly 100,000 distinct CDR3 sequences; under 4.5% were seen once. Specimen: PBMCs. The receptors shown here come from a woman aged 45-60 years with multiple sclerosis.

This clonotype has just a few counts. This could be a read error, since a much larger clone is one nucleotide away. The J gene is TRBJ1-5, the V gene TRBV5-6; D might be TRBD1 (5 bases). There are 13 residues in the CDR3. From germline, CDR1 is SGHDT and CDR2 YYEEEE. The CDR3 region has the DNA TGTGCCAGCAGCTTTGGGGGGATTCAGCACCAGCATTTT. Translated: CASSFGGIQHQHF.

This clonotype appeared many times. The CDR3 DNA reads TGTGCCAGCACTGGGACAGGGCAGGGTTCACCCCTCCACTTT. It translates to CASTGTGQGSPLHF. J is TRBJ1-6 and V is TRBV2, with 9 bases matching TRBD1. This CDR3 has 14 residues. The V gene end was trimmed by 7 bases and the J gene end by 9 bases; junction bases not matched to a gene: 7. Germline values: CDR1 SNHLY, CDR2 FYNNEI.

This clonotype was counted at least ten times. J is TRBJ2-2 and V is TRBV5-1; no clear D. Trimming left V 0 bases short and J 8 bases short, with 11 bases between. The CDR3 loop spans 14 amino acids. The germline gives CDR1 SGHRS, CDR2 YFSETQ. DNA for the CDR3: TGCGCCAGCAGCTTGGACTCGGGTCCGGGGGAGCTGTTTTTT. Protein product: CASSLDSGPGELFF.

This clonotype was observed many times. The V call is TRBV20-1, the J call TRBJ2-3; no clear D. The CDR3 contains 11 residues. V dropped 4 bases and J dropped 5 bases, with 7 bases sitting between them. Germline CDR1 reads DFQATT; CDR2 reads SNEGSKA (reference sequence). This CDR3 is CSAIAVDTQYF. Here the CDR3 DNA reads TGCAGTGCTATTGCGGTAGATACGCAGTATTTT.

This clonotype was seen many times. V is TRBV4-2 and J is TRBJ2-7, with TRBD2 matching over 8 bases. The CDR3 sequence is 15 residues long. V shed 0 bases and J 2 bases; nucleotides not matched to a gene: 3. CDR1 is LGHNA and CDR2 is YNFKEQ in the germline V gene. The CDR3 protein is CASSQEAGEAYEQYF. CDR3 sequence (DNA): TGTGCCAGCAGCCAAGAAGCGGGGGAAGCCTACGAGCAGTACTTC.

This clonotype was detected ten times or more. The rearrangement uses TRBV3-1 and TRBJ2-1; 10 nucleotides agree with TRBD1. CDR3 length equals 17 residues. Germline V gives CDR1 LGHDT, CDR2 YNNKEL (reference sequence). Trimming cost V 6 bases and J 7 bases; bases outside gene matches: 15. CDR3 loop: CASRQTSPGQGFNEQFF. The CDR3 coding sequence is TGTGCCAGCAGGCAAACTTCCCCGGGACAGGGGTTTAATGAGCAGTTCTTC.

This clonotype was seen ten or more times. CDR3 sequence: CASSLSGGAVSEQFF. The CDR3 nucleotides read TGTGCCAGCAGCTTAAGCGGGGGGGCGGTAAGTGAGCAGTTCTTC. V usage is TRBV7-3 and J usage is TRBJ2-1, with 9 bases identical to TRBD2. Looked up from germline, CDR1 is SGHTA and CDR2 is FQGTGA. V trimming: 1 base; J trimming: 9 bases; junction bases outside the gene matches: 7. This CDR3 is 15 amino acids long.

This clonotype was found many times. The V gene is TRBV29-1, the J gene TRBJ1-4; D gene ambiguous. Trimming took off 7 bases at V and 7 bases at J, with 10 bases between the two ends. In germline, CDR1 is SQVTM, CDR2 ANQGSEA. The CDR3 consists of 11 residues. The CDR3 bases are TGCAGCGCGAATCTGGGTGAAAAACTGTTTTTT. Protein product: CSANLGEKLFF.

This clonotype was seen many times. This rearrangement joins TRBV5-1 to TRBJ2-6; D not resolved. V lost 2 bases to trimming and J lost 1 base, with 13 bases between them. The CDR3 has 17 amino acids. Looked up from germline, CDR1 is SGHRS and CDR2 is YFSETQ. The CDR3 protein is CASSLRSDFSGANVLTF. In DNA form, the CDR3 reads TGCGCCAGCAGCTTAAGGTCAGACTTTTCTGGGGCCAACGTCCTGACTTTC.

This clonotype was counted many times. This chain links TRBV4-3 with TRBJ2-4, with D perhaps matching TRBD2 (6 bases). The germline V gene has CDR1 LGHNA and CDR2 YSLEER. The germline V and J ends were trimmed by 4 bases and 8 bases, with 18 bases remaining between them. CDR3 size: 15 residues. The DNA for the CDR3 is TGCGCCAGCAGCCGGGGACTCACAGGAGTGGACATTCAGTACTTC. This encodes CASSRGLTGVDIQYF.

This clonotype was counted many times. The chain's CDR3 is CASSSLAGPGDTQYF. For the CDR3, the DNA is TGCGCCAGCAGCTCATTAGCGGGTCCGGGGGATACGCAGTATTTT. The chain carries TRBV5-1 and TRBJ2-3, with 7 bases matching TRBD2. CDR3 length equals 15 residues. The V gene's germline CDR1 is SGHRS and CDR2 YFSETQ. Trimming at V came to 3 bases and at J to 6 bases, leaving 10 bases not matched to a gene.